The TCR beta chain described here comes from a study of memory CD4+ T cells and cytomegalovirus serostatus. About the research overall: Donors were healthy Belgian adults, 10 or so CMV seropositive and around 24 seronegative.

Clones were read by immunoSEQ multiplex PCR, and TCRdb kept only the in-frame ones, dropping some. The sample shows some 41,000 clones, about 79% of them seen only once. Regarding the study as a whole: About 40% of the roughly 160 known CMV-associated TCRbeta sequences appeared in CD4+ memory.

J lost 6 bases, V lost 5 bases, and 14 bases had no gene match. In germline, CDR1 is SGHRS, CDR2 YFSETQ. CDR3 length: 17 amino acids. Single viable CD3+CD4+CD8-CD45RO+ cells were sorted as the memory CD4+ T cells. Donors' CMV status reflects serum IgG against pp150, pp28, p38, p52. About this clone itself: Its cognate antigen is unknown.

This TCR derives from an adult in good health and CMV-seronegative. The sample was memory CD4+ T cells from blood. This rearrangement joins TRBV5-1 to TRBJ2-1; 10 nucleotides align to TRBD2. The CDR3 loop is CASSQTLSGRSGNEQFF. The CDR3 coding sequence is TGCGCCAGCAGTCAAACCCTTAGCGGGAGGTCGGGCAATGAGCAGTTCTTC.